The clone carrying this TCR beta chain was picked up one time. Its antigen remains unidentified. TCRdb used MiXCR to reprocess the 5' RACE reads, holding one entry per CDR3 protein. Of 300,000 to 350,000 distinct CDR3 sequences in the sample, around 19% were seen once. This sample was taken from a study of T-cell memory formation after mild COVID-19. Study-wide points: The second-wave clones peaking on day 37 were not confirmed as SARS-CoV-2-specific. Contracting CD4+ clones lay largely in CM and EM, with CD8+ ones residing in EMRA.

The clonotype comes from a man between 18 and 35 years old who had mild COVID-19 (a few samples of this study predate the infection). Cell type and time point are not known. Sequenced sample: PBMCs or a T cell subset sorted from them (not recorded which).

In DNA form, the CDR3 reads TGTGCCAGCAGCGTAGAGAAGTCCCCGGGGGAGCTGTTTTTT. Residues: CASSVEKSPGELFF. The rearrangement joins TRBV9 to TRBJ2-2; no clear D gene. Trimming left V 0 bases short and J 8 bases short, with 11 bases between. The CDR3 length is 14 residues. The germline CDR1 and CDR2 sequences are SGDLS and YYNGEE.